The sequence of this T cell receptor (beta chain) was determined in a study of CD8+CD57+ T cells in acquired aplastic anemia. Study in general: CD4+ and CD8+ cells, once sorted, gave DNA averaging roughly 3.2 ug. Healthy CD8+ samples averaged about 10 million reads. Study-wide points: Patients and controls had in common around 29 CD8+ CDR3 sequences. CD8+ Simpson's diversity showed no significant patient-control difference.

The germline V and J ends were trimmed by 3 bases and 0 bases, with 9 bases remaining between them. CDR1 is LNHDA, CDR2 SQIVND, per germline (reference sequence). This CDR3 has 15 residues. The use of genomic DNA as template underpinned the TCR beta VDJ and CDR3 profiling. TCRdb reprocessed the reads with MiXCR, giving one entry per CDR3 protein. The profile covers about 220,000 distinct CDR3 sequences, with 34% appearing a single time and 1.1% taken by the ten largest. This clonotype was recorded many times. What it recognizes is unknown. The sequencing sample was made of sorted CD4+, CD8+, or CD8+CD57+ T cells (not recorded which) from PBMCs. The chain uses TRBV19 and TRBJ1-3; weak D call: TRBD1 (5 bases). The receptor was derived from a human donor in good health, serving as a control. The CDR3 DNA is TGTGCCAGTAGTATTGACGGGACCTCTGGAAACACCATATATTTT. As protein: CASSIDGTSGNTIYF.